This is a list of T cell receptor beta chains from one sample in a study of T cell responses to AZD1222 COVID-19 vaccine. Method: immunoSEQ multiplex PCR; TCRdb's copy keeps in-frame clones and lacks some. The sample contains about 180,000 clones, approximately 86% of which appear only once. Sample: peripheral blood, taken on day 0 of AZD1222 vaccination. The source is an adult in good health. Each CDR3 is given with its conserved first and last residue. Clone size is not always given. Where it is, it says once, few, many or a class for expanded clones.

v_gene: TRBV28; j_gene: TRBJ2-1; abundance: NA; CDR3aa: CASTLTVPGLAGQGNEQFF
v_gene: TRBV11-3; j_gene: TRBJ2-5; abundance: NA; CDR3aa: CASAKGGPQETQYF
v_gene: TRBV7-2; j_gene: TRBJ2-1; abundance: NA; CDR3aa: CASSPNPPGDHNEQFF
v_gene: TRBV29-1; j_gene: TRBJ1-1; abundance: few; CDR3aa: CSVAPTGEAFF
v_gene: TRBV6-5; j_gene: TRBJ2-1; abundance: NA; CDR3aa: CASSYSRGSNEQFF
v_gene: TRBV28; j_gene: TRBJ2-7; abundance: NA; CDR3aa: CASSFDIGSYEQYF
v_gene: TRBV7-2; j_gene: TRBJ1-3; abundance: NA; CDR3aa: CASSLRQGTIYF
v_gene: TRBV19; j_gene: TRBJ2-3; abundance: NA; CDR3aa: CASRDRGTDTQYF
v_gene: TRBV7-9; j_gene: TRBJ2-5; abundance: NA; CDR3aa: CASSEQASLETQYF
v_gene: TRBV27; j_gene: TRBJ1-6; abundance: NA; CDR3aa: CASSLNPRQGWGSYNSPLHF
v_gene: TRBV14; j_gene: TRBJ1-4; abundance: NA; CDR3aa: CASSHNRVANEKLFF
v_gene: TRBV28; j_gene: TRBJ1-1; abundance: NA; CDR3aa: CASTAFAEAFF
v_gene: TRBV5-4; j_gene: TRBJ2-7; abundance: NA; CDR3aa: CASSSMGSYEQYF
v_gene: TRBV9; j_gene: TRBJ2-7; abundance: NA; CDR3aa: CASSVGGGGYEQYF
v_gene: TRBV5-5; j_gene: TRBJ2-7; abundance: NA; CDR3aa: CASNRDRGIYEQYF
v_gene: TRBV6-5; j_gene: TRBJ1-4; abundance: once; CDR3aa: CATRTAATNEKLFF